Listed below are T cell receptor beta chains from one sample, sequenced in a study of immune evolution from preneoplasia to lung adenocarcinoma. The method was immunoSEQ multiplex PCR; TCRdb's version includes in-frame clones alone and lacks a portion of them. Altogether fewer than 8,000 clones are present, roughly four fifths being singletons, with the ten largest covering around 2.7%. Sequenced sample: FFPE minimally invasive lung adenocarcinoma tissue. The receptor source for this set is a person aged 65 to 85 with lung adenocarcinoma. CDR3s include the opening cysteine and the closing phenylalanine or tryptophan. A D gene is named only where the DNA matches it firmly. A clone size is listed for some rows: how often the clone was seen (once, few, many), or a class if it is expanded.

>.|TRBV7-9|.|TRBJ1-2
TGTGCCAGCAGCTTAGGGACAGAGTTTTATGGCTACACCTTC
CASSLGTEFYGYTF
>.|TRBV7-3|few|TRBJ1-2
TGTGCCAGCAGCCAAGCCGCAGGGTATAGCTACACCTTC
CASSQAAGYSYTF
>.|TRBV27|.|TRBJ2-6
TGTGCCAGCAAGCGGTCTTCTGGGGCCAACGTCCTGACTTTC
CASKRSSGANVLTF
>TRBD1|TRBV5-6|.|TRBJ2-5
TGTGCCAGCAGCTCGAGGACAGGGGTAGAGACCCAGTACTTC
CASSSRTGVETQYF
>.|TRBV6-1|.|TRBJ1-5
TGTGCCAGCAGTGAATTAGGGGGTCAGCCCCAGCATTTT
CASSELGGQPQHF
>TRBD2|TRBV5-5|few|TRBJ2-1
TGTGCCAGCAGCTTCTCGGGCAGAGGTTGGGGGGGTGAGCAGTTCTTC
CASSFSGRGWGGEQFF
>TRBD2|TRBV28|.|TRBJ2-3
TGTGCCAGCAGCCGGGGTAGCGGGGGGGCCCCAGATACGCAGTATTTT
CASSRGSGGAPDTQYF
>TRBD1|TRBV6-1|.|TRBJ1-2
TGTGCCAGCAGTGAAGCAGGGGGACAGGCGGGATATGGCTACACCTTC
CASSEAGGQAGYGYTF
>TRBD2|TRBV9|once|TRBJ2-7
TGTGCCAGCAGCAGATCCGCCGGGACTAGCAACTACGAGCAGTACTTC
CASSRSAGTSNYEQYF
>.|TRBV28|.|TRBJ1-6
TGTGCCAGCAGTACCGGACCGCCTTATAATTCACCCCTCCACTTT
CASSTGPPYNSPLHF
>.|TRBV30|.|TRBJ1-2
TGTGCCTGGAGTCTAGGGCGCTATGGCTACACCTTC
CAWSLGRYGYTF
>TRBD1|TRBV9|few|TRBJ1-6
TGTGCCAGCAGCGTAGAGAGGGACAGCGCATCCTATAATTCACCCCTCCACTTT
CASSVERDSASYNSPLHF
>.|TRBV4-1|.|TRBJ1-1
TGCGCCAGCAGCCAGTTATTAGAAGGGGCAGCTTTCTTT
CASSQLLEGAAFF
>.|TRBV11-3|.|TRBJ2-1
TGTGCCAGCAGCGGGCGACAGGGAGGGCGCGATGAGCAGTTCTTC
CASSGRQGGRDEQFF
>.|TRBV10-2|.|TRBJ1-6
TGCGCCAGCAGGACGGGTGGTAATTCACCCCTCCACTTT
CASRTGGNSPLHF
>.|TRBV15|.|TRBJ2-3
TGTGCCACCAGCGCACCTAGAACAGATACGCAGTATTTT
CATSAPRTDTQYF
>.|TRBV7-9|.|TRBJ1-1
TGTGCCAGCAGCTGGGGGGTTAATAGTAACACTGAAGCTTTCTTT
CASSWGVNSNTEAFF
>TRBD1|TRBV7-9|few|TRBJ1-1
TGTGCCAGCAGCAATCGGACAGGGTGGAACACTGAAGCTTTCTTT
CASSNRTGWNTEAFF
>.|TRBV19|.|TRBJ1-5
TGTGCCAGTAGTACCAGACAGGACTTGCCCCAGCATTTT
CASSTRQDLPQHF
>.|TRBV20-1|.|TRBJ2-5
TGCAGTGGGGTTCTGGGGGAGACCCAGTACTTC
CSGVLGETQYF
>TRBD1|TRBV5-4|.|TRBJ2-5
TGTGCCAGCAGCGACCGGGACAGGGGAGCAGGGGAGACCCAGTACTTC
CASSDRDRGAGETQYF
>TRBD1|TRBV11-3|.|TRBJ2-3
TGTGCCAGCAGCTTACGACAGGGGGCAGATACGCAGTATTTT
CASSLRQGADTQYF
>.|TRBV5-8|.|TRBJ1-4
TGTGCCAGCAGGGAGAATGAAAAACTGTTTTTT
CASRENEKLFF
>.|TRBV27|few|TRBJ1-2
TGTGCCAGCAGTTTATGGGCAGGGTCGAACTATGGCTACACCTTC
CASSLWAGSNYGYTF
>TRBD2|TRBV4-1|.|TRBJ2-7
TGCGCCAGCAGCCAACCCCTAAGGGCTAGCGGGAGAGTGGTATACGAGCAGTACTTC
CASSQPLRASGRVVYEQYF
>TRBD2|TRBV6-1|.|TRBJ2-4
TGTGCCAGCAGGGCTGGGGAGGGGGCCAAAAACATTCAGTACTTC
CASRAGEGAKNIQYF
>.|TRBV21-1|.|TRBJ2-6
TGTGCCAGCAGCAACGTCAAAGGACAGGGGGATTCTGGGGCCAACGTCCTGACTTTC
CASSNVKGQGDSGANVLTF
>.|TRBV5-5|.|TRBJ1-5
TGTGCCAGCAGCCTCGGGACGTTCGAGCCCCAGCATTTT
CASSLGTFEPQHF
>TRBD1|TRBV7-9|.|TRBJ1-6
TGTGCCAGCAGCTTAGATGGGACAGGGTCCTCACCCCTCCACTTT
CASSLDGTGSSPLHF
>.|TRBV7-9|.|TRBJ1-3
TGTGCCGGGGAAGGTAGCTCTGGAAACACCATATATTTT
CAGEGSSGNTIYF
>TRBD1|TRBV5-1|.|TRBJ1-2
TGCGCCACCCATCCGGGACAGGGGGGCTATGGCTACACCTTC
CATHPGQGGYGYTF
>TRBD1|TRBV7-9|.|TRBJ2-1
TGTGCCAGCAGAGTAACAGGGGGGCATGAGCAGTTCTTC
CASRVTGGHEQFF
>.|TRBV19|.|TRBJ1-4
TGTGCCAGTAGTGCGCAGGGAACGGTAGGGGAAAAACTGTTTTTT
CASSAQGTVGEKLFF
>.|TRBV5-8|.|TRBJ2-7
TGTGCCAGCATGTTTTACAGGGACTCCTACGAGCAGTACTTC
CASMFYRDSYEQYF
>.|TRBV14|.|TRBJ2-5
TGTGCCAGCAGCCAGGGGAAGACCCAGTACTTC
CASSQGKTQYF
>.|TRBV4-2|.|TRBJ2-3
TGTGCCAGCAGCCAAGGGGTAGGGGTGAGCACAGATACGCAGTATTTT
CASSQGVGVSTDTQYF
>.|TRBV30|.|TRBJ1-1
TGTGCCTGGAGTGTAGTACACATGAACACTGAAGCTTTCTTT
CAWSVVHMNTEAFF
>.|TRBV19|.|TRBJ2-3
TGTGCCAGTAGTATTAATAGGGGAGATACGCAGTATTTT
CASSINRGDTQYF
>TRBD1|TRBV29-1|.|TRBJ1-1
TGCAGCGTTCTACCTTCTCTACAGGGGTACACTGAAGCTTTCTTT
CSVLPSLQGYTEAFF
>TRBD2|TRBV6-1|.|TRBJ2-7
TGTGCCGCCGGGCGGGAGCGGGCCTACGAGCAGTACTTC
CAAGRERAYEQYF
>.|TRBV7-8|.|TRBJ1-2
TGTGCCAGCAGCGAACGACGGAACACTAACTATGGCTACACCTTC
CASSERRNTNYGYTF
>.|TRBV7-9|.|TRBJ2-1
TGTGCCAGCAGCCCGCGGCTCCCCGGGCGACGCAATGAGCAGTTCTTC
CASSPRLPGRRNEQFF
>.|TRBV27|once|TRBJ2-2
TGTGCCAGCAGTTTGTGGGGTTCGGTCGGCACCGGGGAGCTGTTTTTT
CASSLWGSVGTGELFF
>.|TRBV7-9|once|TRBJ1-1
TGTGCCAGCAGCTTTGGCGGGGACGAGAACACTGAAGCTTTCTTT
CASSFGGDENTEAFF
>.|TRBV5-1|.|TRBJ2-4
TGCGCCAGCAGCCTCGGTCAGGTGGGCAAAAACATTCAGTACTTC
CASSLGQVGKNIQYF